This TCR beta chain was observed in a study of cytomegalovirus exposure and HLA in healthy donors. General study results and limits: Upon later analysis, HLA-associated TCR beta chains proved more clonally expanded than other, equally common chains. The study recorded more than 150 TCR beta chains that were cytomegalovirus-associated.

PCR primers comprised 60 Vbeta and 13 Jbeta primers. Sequenced by immunoSEQ multiplex PCR; TCRdb stores in-frame clones only, minus some. The table shows around 180,000 clones, with about three quarters occurring only once. CDR3 length equals 21 residues. Trimming at V came to 1 base and at J to 3 bases, leaving 22 bases not matched to a gene. Germline V gives CDR1 LGHNA, CDR2 YSLEER. As regards this clone: Its antigen is currently unknown.

This chain joins TRBV4-3 and TRBJ2-7; 9 bases map to TRBD2. This sequence was found in a woman between 35 and 50 years old in good health and CMV-seronegative. The material sequenced was PBMCs. Here the CDR3 reads CASSQGTALAGFMWVNYEQYV. The CDR3 region has the DNA TGCGCCAGCAGCCAAGGCACGGCTCTAGCGGGATTTATGTGGGTTAACTACGAGCAGTACGTC.